These 20 T cell receptor beta chains were all obtained from the same sample, sequenced in a study of Ad26.COV2.S vaccination and SARS-CoV-2 variants. Profiling relied on immunoSEQ multiplex PCR, and the TCRdb table lists in-frame clones only, not all of them. This sample yields about 320,000 clones, of which around 84% are seen a single time; around 1.9% belongs to the top ten. Sample treatment: some 20 received Ad26.COV2.S at low or high dose, single or two shots; five or six received placebo; per-sample allocation not given. On day 63 after the first injection, vaccine and placebo recipients gave samples. Sequencing was performed on peripheral blood, taken in a trial of Ad26.COV2.S vaccine versus placebo. These receptor sequences come from a person aged 18-60 years who received the Ad26.COV2.S COVID-19 vaccine or a placebo.

Notes on this clone: Other DNA sequences in the same sample also yield this CDR3. The chain has TRBV2 and TRBJ1-1; no definite D call. The ends were cut back, 2 bases at V and 2 bases at J, with 6 bases in the middle. Per the germline V gene, CDR1 is SNHLY and CDR2 is FYNNEI. This CDR3 region has 13 residues. CDR3 residues: CASSELENTEAFF. CDR3 coding DNA: TGTGCCAGCAGTGAATTGGAAAACACTGAAGCTTTCTTT. Together with reference TRBV2 and TRBJ1-1, the CDR3 gives the full variable domain: EPEVTQTPSHQVTQMGQEVILRCVPISNHLYFYWYRQILGQKVEFLVSFYNNEISEKSEIFDDQFSVERPDGSNFTLKIRSTKLEDSAMYFCASSELENTEAFFGQGTRLTVV.

The gene calls are TRBV6-1 and TRBJ1-5; D is unresolved. The CDR3 is 12 amino acids. Trimming removed 3 bases at V and 7 bases at J, with 7 bases between. Looked up from germline, CDR1 is MNHNS and CDR2 is SASEGT. The CDR3 DNA reads as TGTGCCAGCAGTGACCTACAGCAGCCCCAGCATTTT. As protein: CASSDLQQPQHF.

The chain uses TRBV19 and TRBJ2-3; the D gene is possibly TRBD2 (5 bases). V lost 4 bases and J lost 7, with 15 bases in between. Germline CDR1 reads LNHDA; CDR2 reads SQIVND (reference sequence). CDR3 length: 14 residues. CDR3 region: CASSSTGSRNTQYF. DNA of the CDR3: TGTGCCAGTAGTAGTACGGGGTCCAGGAATACGCAGTATTTT.

Here the CDR3 DNA reads TGTGCCAGCTCACCAAGGCTCCTCTCCAGGGATGGCTACACCTTC. Its protein product is CASSPRLLSRDGYTF. The chain uses TRBV18 and TRBJ1-2; a weak D match, TRBD1 (5 bases). CDR3 size: 15 residues. V gave up 2 bases and J gave up 6 bases, with 16 bases separating them. Germline lookup yields CDR1 KGHSH and CDR2 LQKENI.

The sample holds a few counts of this clone. The chain joins TRBV18 to TRBJ2-7; D unresolved. Trimming cost V 6 bases and J 2 bases, with 17 bases left between them. Germline loops: CDR1 KGHSH, CDR2 LQKENI. This CDR3 is built from 15 residues. Here the CDR3 DNA reads TGTGCCAGCTCCACCGGGTTGCCCCCAACCTACGAGCAGTACTTC. Protein: CASSTGLPPTYEQYF.

The gene calls are TRBV18 and TRBJ1-5, with 11 bases aligning to TRBD1. This CDR3 is built from 18 residues. CDR1 is KGHSH, CDR2 LQKENI, per germline. With V trimmed by 3 bases and J by 0 bases, 7 bases remained unmatched. DNA for the CDR3: TGTGCCAGCTCACCGGACAGGGGGCCGTTCCTTAGCAATCAGCCCCAGCATTTT. This encodes CASSPDRGPFLSNQPQHF.

The rearrangement links TRBV5-1 to TRBJ1-1, with TRBD1 as a possible D gene (5 bases). V dropped 5 bases and J dropped 0 bases, with 14 bases sitting between them. CDR3 length equals 15 residues. Germline V lookup: CDR1 SGHRS, CDR2 YFSETQ. CDR3 protein: CASRDIRAMNTEAFF. The CDR3 DNA sequence: TGCGCCAGCAGGGACATTCGTGCCATGAACACTGAAGCTTTCTTT.

With regard to this clone: This same CDR3 is encoded by further DNA sequences in the sample. This chain uses TRBV28 with TRBJ1-2; D not resolved. Per germline, CDR1 MDHEN and CDR2 SYDVKM. This CDR3 is built from 13 residues. Between the trimmed V and J ends, which lost 2 bases and 2 bases, there was a span of 6 bases. CDR3 DNA: TGTGCCAGCAGTTTAGGGCAAAACTATGGCTACACCTTC. Amino acid sequence: CASSLGQNYGYTF.

This chain links TRBV19 with TRBJ1-2; D gene uncertain. Deletions cut 5 bases from V and 7 bases from J, with 20 bases between. CDR1 and CDR2 (germline): LNHDA, SQIVND (reference sequence). The CDR3 is 15 residues long. The CDR3 region has the DNA TGTGCCAGTAGTCTACGCAGGCAGTCCCCGGGTGGCTACACCTTC. Translation gives CASSLRRQSPGGYTF.

V and J are TRBV11-2 and TRBJ1-6, with D uncertain. The V gene's germline CDR1 is SGHAT and CDR2 FQNNGV. Trimming pared 7 bases from V and 3 bases from J, leaving 13 bases between. The CDR3 length is 15 residues. The CDR3 region has the DNA TGTGCCAGCAATGGGGTTGGAGTCTATAATTCACCCCTCCACTTT. It codes for CASNGVGVYNSPLHF.

V usage is TRBV20-1 and J usage is TRBJ1-1; D remains ambiguous. The CDR3 has 12 amino acids. Germline CDR1 reads DFQATT; CDR2 reads SNEGSKA (reference sequence). V lost 3 bases, J lost 2 bases, and 7 bases lay in between. CDR3 sequence reads: CSASPHNTEAFF. The CDR3 DNA reads as TGCAGTGCTAGTCCCCATAACACTGAAGCTTTCTTT.

This clone was seen a single time. This sequence joins TRBV7-8 and TRBJ1-4; possibly TRBD1 for D (5 bases). Trimming shortened V by 2 bases and J by 0 bases, and 19 bases separated the two germline ends. The length of the CDR3 is 19 residues. From germline, CDR1 is SGHVS and CDR2 FQNEAQ. The CDR3 bases are TGTGCCAGCAGCTTAAATAGCGCAGGGAAGGGAGCAACTAATGAAAAACTGTTTTTT. Its translation: CASSLNSAGKGATNEKLFF. Variable domain in full (rest from reference TRBV7-8 and TRBJ1-4): GAGVSQSPRYKVAKRGQDVALRCDPISGHVSLFWYQQALGQGPEFLTYFQNEAQLDKSGLPSDRFFAERPEGSVSTLKIQRTQQEDSAVYLCASSLNSAGKGATNEKLFFGSGTQLSVL.

CDR3 DNA: TGTGCCAGCAGCTTTAGGACGGACCGCTCTGGGGCCAACGTCCTGACTTTC. Protein product: CASSFRTDRSGANVLTF. V is TRBV11-2 and J is TRBJ2-6, with D uncertain. Germline CDR1 reads SGHAT; CDR2 reads FQNNGV. The CDR3 runs to 17 residues. V was cut by 3 bases and J by 0 bases, with 12 bases left in between. Looking up the rest from reference TRBV11-2 and TRBJ2-6 gives the full variable domain: EAGVAQSPRYKIIEKRQSVAFWCNPISGHATLYWYQQILGQGPKLLIQFQNNGVVDDSQLPKDRFSAERLKGVDSTLKIQPAKLEDSAVYLCASSFRTDRSGANVLTFGAGSRLTVL.

In its sample, this clone was seen a few times. This chain links TRBV2 with TRBJ1-4; D perhaps matches TRBD1 (5 bases). The CDR3 consists of 12 residues. Germline values: CDR1 SNHLY, CDR2 FYNNEI. Trimming took off 3 bases at V and 8 bases at J, with 7 bases between the two ends. In DNA, the CDR3 is TGTGCCAGCAGTGACCGGGGGGAAAAACTGTTTTTT. This codes for CASSDRGEKLFF.

This chain connects TRBV3-1 (or the pseudogene TRBV3-2) to TRBJ2-1; D is unclear. The germline gives CDR1 LGHDT, CDR2 YNNKEL (reference sequence). This CDR3 has 11 amino acids. V was clipped by 1 base and J by 11 bases, with 6 bases between them. As DNA, the CDR3 is TGTGCCAGCAGCCAAGGGGGTCAGCAGTTCTTC. Protein product: CASSQGGQQFF.

The chain combines TRBV2 with TRBJ2-2; perhaps TRBD1 as D (6 bases). Trimming removed 7 bases from V and 7 bases from J, with 16 bases in between. CDR1 and CDR2 (germline): SNHLY, FYNNEI. The CDR3 is 14 residues long. This chain's CDR3 is CASTTGIHIGELFF. In DNA, the CDR3 is TGTGCCAGCACCACAGGGATTCACATCGGGGAGCTGTTTTTT.

This chain links TRBV19 with TRBJ2-5; 7 bases are a match to TRBD1. Trimming removed 3 bases from V and 8 bases from J; junction bases left unmatched: 12. Germline V CDR1 and CDR2: LNHDA, SQIVND (reference sequence). The CDR3 length is 15 residues. CDR3 sequence (DNA): TGTGCCAGTAGTATGGGGAAGGGGGCGCCAGGAACCCAGTACTTC. It is translated as CASSMGKGAPGTQYF.

The chain combines TRBV19 with TRBJ2-2, with D perhaps matching TRBD2 (6 bases). In germline, CDR1 is LNHDA, CDR2 SQIVND (reference sequence). This CDR3 is built from 13 residues. Trimming removed 4 bases from V and 3 bases from J, with 6 bases in between. The CDR3 loop is CASSRGDTGELFF. The CDR3 region has the DNA TGTGCCAGTAGTAGGGGGGACACCGGGGAGCTGTTTTTT.

The chain uses TRBV7-9 and TRBJ2-1; D may be TRBD1 or TRBD2 (6 bases each). The germline V gene encodes CDR1 SEHNR and CDR2 FQNEAQ (reference sequence). The CDR3 has 16 residues. The germline V and J ends were trimmed by 5 bases and 5 bases, with 19 bases remaining between them. DNA for the CDR3: TGTGCCAGCAGCGCACCTGGAGGGGGTCCCCACAATGAGCAGTTCTTC. It encodes CASSAPGGGPHNEQFF.

This clone was picked up one time. DNA of the CDR3: TGTGCCAGCTCACCGCAGGGGGCTACACTCCGCGAGCAGTACTTC. Its translation is CASSPQGATLREQYF. The gene calls are TRBV18 and TRBJ2-7; 8 nucleotides align to TRBD1. There are 15 residues in the CDR3. The junction had 10 bases not matched to a gene; V was cut back by 3 bases and J by 6 bases. Germline V gene data show CDR1 as KGHSH and CDR2 as LQKENI.